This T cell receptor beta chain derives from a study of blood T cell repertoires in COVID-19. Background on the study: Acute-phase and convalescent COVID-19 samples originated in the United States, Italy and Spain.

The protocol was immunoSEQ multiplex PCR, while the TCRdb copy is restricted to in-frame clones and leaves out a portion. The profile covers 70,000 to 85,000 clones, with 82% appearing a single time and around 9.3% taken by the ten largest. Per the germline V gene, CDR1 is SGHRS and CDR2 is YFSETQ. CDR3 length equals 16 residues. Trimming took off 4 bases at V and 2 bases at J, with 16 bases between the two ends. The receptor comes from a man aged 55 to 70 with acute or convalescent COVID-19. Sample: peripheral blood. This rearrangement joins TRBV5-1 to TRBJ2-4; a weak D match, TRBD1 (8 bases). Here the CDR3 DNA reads TGCGCCAGCAGCCCCGGACAGGGAGGGACCAAAAACATTCAGTACTTC. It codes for CASSPGQGGTKNIQYF.